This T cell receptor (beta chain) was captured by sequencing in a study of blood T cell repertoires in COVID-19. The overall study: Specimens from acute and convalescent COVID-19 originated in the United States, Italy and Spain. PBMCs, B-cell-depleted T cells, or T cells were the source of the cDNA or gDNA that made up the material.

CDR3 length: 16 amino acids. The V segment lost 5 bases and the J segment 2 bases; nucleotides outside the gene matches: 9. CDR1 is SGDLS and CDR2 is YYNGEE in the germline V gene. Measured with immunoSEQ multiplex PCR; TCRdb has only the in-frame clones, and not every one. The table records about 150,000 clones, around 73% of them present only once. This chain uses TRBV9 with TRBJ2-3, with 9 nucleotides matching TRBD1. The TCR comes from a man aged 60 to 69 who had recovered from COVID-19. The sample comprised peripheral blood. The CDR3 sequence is CASSLQGARNTDTQYF. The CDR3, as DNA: TGTGCCAGCAGTCTACAGGGGGCGCGAAACACAGATACGCAGTATTTT.